One and the same sample provided the 21 T cell receptor beta chains below, sequenced in a study of T cells generated in artificial thymic organoids. TCRalpha and TCRbeta libraries were amplified separately by semi-nested PCR with TRAC or TRBC reverse primers. TCRdb re-called the 5' RACE reads through MiXCR, storing one row per CDR3 protein. This sample has several thousand distinct CDR3 sequences, with under 40% found just once. Specimen: naive CD8+ T cells from blood. Subset meaning: CD3+TCRalphabeta+CD8SP T cells; for blood, CD45RO-CCR7+ naive CD8+ T cells. The receptors originated from a human donor who gave cord blood stem cells for thymic organoid culture, a cardiac surgery patient who gave postnatal thymus, or a blood donor (not recorded which).

The chain uses TRBV30 and TRBJ1-5, with D unclear. This CDR3 region has 15 residues. Trimming took off 4 bases at V and 2 bases at J, with 15 bases between the two ends. The germline V gene encodes CDR1 GTSNPN and CDR2 SVGIG (reference sequence). CDR3 loop: CAWTPLGRGNQPQHF. CDR3 nucleotide sequence: TGTGCCTGGACCCCCCTGGGTCGGGGCAATCAGCCCCAGCATTTT.

Sample share makes this clonotype medium-sized. This rearrangement joins TRBV5-1 to TRBJ2-7; D gene ambiguous. Trimming shortened V by 6 bases and J by 2 bases, and 18 bases separated the two germline ends. This CDR3 is 15 amino acids long. Per the germline V gene, CDR1 is SGHRS and CDR2 is YFSETQ. This CDR3 is CASTNTFSATYEQYF. The DNA for the CDR3 is TGCGCCAGCACCAACACGTTCTCGGCTACCTACGAGCAGTACTTC.

This clonotype was seen only a few times. This sequence joins TRBV9 and TRBJ2-3, with D tentatively TRBD2 (7 bases). Germline V gene sequence: CDR1 SGDLS, CDR2 YYNGEE. This CDR3 is 17 amino acids long. V was trimmed by 2 bases and J by 1 base, leaving 17 bases between them. The DNA for the CDR3 is TGTGCCAGCAGCGTGAGGGGGGGTAGCGTGGGCACAGATACGCAGTATTTT. Translation gives CASSVRGGSVGTDTQYF.

Concerning this clonotype: At one end, the junction sequence differs from germline, possibly due to a read error. The V and J genes are TRBV12-3 or TRBV12-4 and TRBJ2-7; D possibly corresponds to TRBD2 (5 bases). This CDR3 contains 14 residues. The CDR3 region is CASSLTLPSREQCF. Written as DNA, the CDR3 is TGTGCCAGCAGCCTCACCCTCCCCTCGAGGGAGCAGTGCTTC.

This clonotype has just a few counts. CDR3 protein: CASGPGGGKNEQFF. In DNA form, the CDR3 reads TGTGCTAGTGGTCCCGGGGGGGGGAAAAATGAGCAGTTCTTC. V gene TRBV12-5 combines with J gene TRBJ2-1, with TRBD2 matching 8 bases. CDR1 and CDR2 (germline): LGHNT, FRNRAP. The CDR3 loop spans 14 amino acids. J lost 7 bases, V lost 5 bases, and 7 bases had no gene match.

A note on this clonotype: Since no conserved phenylalanine or tryptophan closes the CDR3, a read error is the likely cause. The CDR3 DNA reads TGTGCCAGTAGTAAATCCCCTAGCGGGGGTAATGAGCAGTTCTCC. Its protein product is CASSKSPSGGNEQFS. This chain connects TRBV19 to TRBJ2-1; 10 bases fit TRBD2. Looked up from germline, CDR1 is LNHDA and CDR2 is SQIVND (reference sequence). V was clipped by 4 bases and J by 7 bases; unmatched bases: 7. This CDR3 comprises 15 residues.

This chain connects TRBV7-6 to TRBJ2-3; D might be TRBD2 (5 bases). The germline CDR1 and CDR2 sequences are SGHVS and FNYEAQ. Trimming took 5 bases from V and 2 from J, leaving 26 bases between them. The CDR3 has 19 residues. This chain's CDR3 is CASSPRLLAHKPNTDTQYF. The CDR3 nucleotides read TGTGCCAGCAGCCCACGACTTTTAGCGCATAAGCCTAACACAGATACGCAGTATTTT.

The table lists this clonotype with a few counts. The rearrangement uses TRBV9 and TRBJ1-2; 8 nucleotides line up with TRBD1. The length of the CDR3 is 15 residues. V shed 4 bases and J 3 bases; nucleotides not matched to a gene: 8. Looked up from germline, CDR1 is SGDLS and CDR2 is YYNGEE. In nucleotides, the CDR3 is TGTGCCAGCAGCCCACCAGAACAGGGGGACTATGGCTACACCTTC. It yields the protein CASSPPEQGDYGYTF.

This clonotype rates as medium-sized (0.01 to 0.1%). The chain has TRBV27 and TRBJ2-7, with D tentatively TRBD1 (6 bases). This CDR3 comprises 12 residues. Trimming left V 11 bases short and J 3 bases short, with 14 bases between. Germline values: CDR1 MNHEY, CDR2 SMNVEV (reference sequence). The CDR3 nucleotides are TGTGCCGGTTGGACAGAGCACTACGAGCAGTACTTC. Translated: CAGWTEHYEQYF.

This clonotype is deemed large. The V call is TRBV4-1, the J call TRBJ2-3, with 10 bases matching TRBD1. V trimming: 1 base; J trimming: 5 bases; junction bases outside the gene matches: 0. This CDR3 has 14 amino acids. Germline V gene data show CDR1 as MGHRA and CDR2 as YSYEKL. The CDR3 DNA reads as TGCGCCAGCAGCCAAGGGACAGGGGGAGATACGCAGTATTTT. Its translation: CASSQGTGGDTQYF.

V and J are TRBV7-9 and TRBJ1-5, with D possibly matching TRBD1 (6 bases). This CDR3 has 20 residues. The V and J ends lost 1 base and 2 bases respectively, with 24 bases between them. CDR1 is SEHNR, CDR2 FQNEAQ, per germline (reference sequence). CDR3 DNA sequence: TGTGCCAGCAGCTTAGAAACGGCAGAGTACATGGGGGGGCGCAATCAGCCCCAGCATTTT. This sequence encodes CASSLETAEYMGGRNQPQHF.

The chain uses TRBV5-1 and TRBJ1-2, with TRBD1 matching 9 bases. V lost 4 bases to trimming and J lost 8 bases; unmatched junction nucleotides: 12. Germline CDR1 and CDR2: SGHRS and YFSETQ. The CDR3 has 15 residues. CDR3: CASSDDRGAGGGYTF. The DNA for the CDR3 is TGCGCCAGCAGCGACGACAGGGGGGCCGGTGGGGGCTACACCTTC.

This clonotype was seen only a few times. CDR3 bases: TGCGCCAGCAGTGACGACCCCCCTCAGTGGTTCTTC. Encoded protein: CASSDDPPQWFF. The chain recombines TRBV5-1 with TRBJ2-1; D gene unclear. Germline loops: CDR1 SGHRS, CDR2 YFSETQ. This CDR3 region has 12 residues. Trimming shortened V by 5 bases and J by 15 bases, and 18 bases separated the two germline ends. The full variable domain, completed using reference TRBV5-1 and TRBJ2-1, is KAGVTQTPRYLIKTRGQQVTLSCSPISGHRSVSWYQQTPGQGLQFLFEYFSETQRNKGNFPGRFSGRQFSNSRSEMNVSTLELGDSALYLCASSDDPPQWFFGPGTRLTVL.

In this sample, this clonotype is large. The chain has TRBV28 and TRBJ2-7; 7 bases map to TRBD2. Germline CDR1 and CDR2: MDHEN and SYDVKM. The CDR3 loop spans 14 amino acids. V gave up 4 bases and J gave up 2 bases; unmatched junction bases: 5. The CDR3, as DNA: TGTGCCAGCAGTTCCCGGGACTACACCTACGAGCAGTACTTC. It codes for CASSSRDYTYEQYF.

The chain is built from TRBV9 and TRBJ2-2, with 7 nucleotides matching TRBD1. The CDR3 contains 18 residues. CDR1 and CDR2 (germline): SGDLS, YYNGEE. V was clipped by 4 bases and J by 5 bases; unmatched bases: 17. The CDR3 spells CASSMPLGQNPGTGELFF. CDR3 bases: TGTGCCAGCAGCATGCCCTTGGGACAGAACCCTGGGACCGGGGAGCTGTTTTTT.

This clonotype is medium-sized by share. The chain links TRBV5-1 to TRBJ2-3, with 7 bases identical to TRBD1. In germline, CDR1 is SGHRS, CDR2 YFSETQ. The junction had 7 bases not matched to a gene; V was cut back by 4 bases and J by 2 bases. This CDR3 is 15 amino acids long. The CDR3 spells CASSTPGQNTDTQYF. The CDR3 DNA is TGCGCCAGCAGCACCCCGGGACAGAACACAGATACGCAGTATTTT.

This clonotype is labeled medium-sized (0.01 to 0.1%). The rearrangement uses TRBV7-3 and TRBJ1-1, with D unclear. V lost 5 bases and J 3 bases, leaving 19 bases between the germline ends. Germline CDR1 SGHTA, CDR2 FQGTGA. The CDR3 consists of 16 residues. In DNA, the CDR3 is TGTGCCAGCAGCCCAACGGGGAGGAGGTTCGACACTGAAGCTTTCTTT. Translated, it gives CASSPTGRRFDTEAFF.

This clonotype is classed as medium-sized (0.01 to 0.1%). The rearrangement joins TRBV12-3 or TRBV12-4 to TRBJ2-7; D is unclear. The CDR3 loop spans 14 amino acids. Trimming removed 0 bases at V and 0 bases at J, with 6 bases between. The CDR3 nucleotides read TGTGCCAGCAGTTTAGCTGACAACTCCTACGAGCAGTACTTC. As protein: CASSLADNSYEQYF.

By its share, this clonotype is medium-sized (0.01 to 0.1%). The chain employs TRBV24-1 and TRBJ1-5, with D tentatively TRBD1 (5 bases). CDR1 is KGHDR, CDR2 SFDVKD, per germline. The CDR3 contains 14 residues. Trimming took off 5 bases at V and 6 bases at J, with 13 bases between the two ends. This CDR3 is CATSVVYGAQPQHF. The DNA for the CDR3 is TGTGCCACCAGTGTGGTATATGGGGCTCAGCCCCAGCATTTT.

This clonotype counts as medium-sized. The chain recombines TRBV10-3 with TRBJ2-5; TRBD2 agrees at 7 bases. Germline values: CDR1 ENHRY, CDR2 SYGVKD. There are 12 residues in the CDR3. J gave up 0 bases and V 8 bases, and 0 bases lay outside the gene matches. The CDR3 reads CAIGGDQETQYF. CDR3 DNA sequence: TGTGCCATCGGGGGGGACCAAGAGACCCAGTACTTC.

This chain uses TRBV15 with TRBJ1-6; 9 nucleotides align to TRBD1. CDR1 and CDR2 (germline): LNHNV, YYDKDF (reference sequence). The junction had 11 bases not matched to a gene; V was cut back by 3 bases and J by 8 bases. This CDR3 comprises 17 residues. CDR3 in DNA: TGTGCCACCAGCAGGGAGGACAGGGGCGTCACGGATTCACCCCTCCACTTT. Translation gives CATSREDRGVTDSPLHF.